Described below is a single T cell receptor (beta chain) sequence and its context. The data belong to a study of cytomegalovirus exposure and HLA in healthy donors. Both 60 Vbeta primers and 13 Jbeta primers went into the PCR. Original processing notes: In a later analysis, the count reached 74 million or so unique TCR beta chains, with roughly 11 million shared. Clones were read by immunoSEQ multiplex PCR, and TCRdb kept only the in-frame ones, dropping some. The DNA gave D and trimming, while V, J and clone size come from that table. The sample contains some 130,000 clones, roughly 85% of which appear only once. Sample: PBMCs. The sequence came from a man aged 40-49 years in good health and CMV-seropositive.

In DNA form, the CDR3 reads TGTGCCTGGAGTCCAGGGACAGGGAAAGCTTTCTTT. The encoded protein is CAWSPGTGKAFF. The chain couples TRBV30 to TRBJ1-1; 9 bases line up with TRBD1. The CDR3 has 12 amino acids. From germline, CDR1 is GTSNPN and CDR2 SVGIG (reference sequence). J was trimmed by 9 bases and V by 2 bases; bases with no gene match: 4.